Below are 5 T cell receptor beta chains sequenced from a single sample in a study of control samples from healthy donors and cancer patients. TCRdb's table, derived via immunoSEQ multiplex PCR, lists solely in-frame clones and lacks some. The sample records roughly 120,000 clones, around 89% being singletons. Sequencing was carried out using blood. These receptors came from a woman in her forties or fifties in good health.

This clone was recorded once. The CDR3, as DNA: TGTGCCAGCAGCCGGACAGGCGGCGAGACCCAGTACTTC. It specifies CASSRTGGETQYF. The gene calls are TRBV12-3 or TRBV12-4 and TRBJ2-5; TRBD1 agrees at 7 bases. The CDR3 contains 13 residues. The V and J ends lost 6 bases and 5 bases, in that order; junction bases with no gene match: 6.

The V gene is TRBV19, the J gene TRBJ1-2, with 7 bases lining up with TRBD1. This CDR3 is built from 14 residues. Germline V gene lookup returns CDR1 LNHDA and CDR2 SQIVND (reference sequence). With 5 bases clipped from V and 0 bases from J, the junction kept 3 bases outside the gene matches. Here the CDR3 reads CASSAGTANYGYTF. The CDR3 nucleotides read TGTGCCAGTAGTGCTGGGACAGCTAACTATGGCTACACCTTC. Looking up the rest from reference TRBV19 and TRBJ1-2 gives the full variable domain: DGGITQSPKYLFRKEGQNVTLSCEQNLNHDAMYWYRQDPGQGLRLIYYSQIVNDFQKGDIAEGYSVSREKKESFPLTVTSAQKNPTAFYLCASSAGTANYGYTFGSGTRLTVV.

The chain is built from TRBV3-1 (or the pseudogene TRBV3-2) and TRBJ2-5; 8 positions agree with TRBD2. The CDR3 spans 18 residues. V shed 2 bases and J 5 bases; nucleotides not matched to a gene: 16. Germline assignment: CDR1 LGHDT and CDR2 YNNKEL (reference sequence). CDR3 nucleotides: TGTGCCAGCAGCCAATCTAGCGGGTCCTATTTAGAGGAGGAGACCCAGTACTTC. Translating gives CASSQSSGSYLEEETQYF.

The CDR3 DNA reads TGTGCCAGCAGCTTAGAGACAGGGGTATCAGGAAACACCATATATTTT. It encodes CASSLETGVSGNTIYF. V usage is TRBV7-2 and J usage is TRBJ1-3; 8 bases match TRBD1. This CDR3 contains 16 residues. Germline V gene lookup returns CDR1 SGHTA and CDR2 FQGNSA. V trimming: 1 base; J trimming: 4 bases; junction bases outside the gene matches: 6.

The chain employs TRBV6-5 and TRBJ1-1, with D perhaps TRBD1 (5 bases). This CDR3 spans 15 amino acids. V lost 0 bases and J lost 1, with 9 bases in between. Germline loops: CDR1 MNHEY, CDR2 SVGAGI. The CDR3 sequence: CASSYSEGKNTEAFF. The CDR3 DNA sequence: TGTGCCAGCAGTTACTCGGAGGGGAAGAACACTGAAGCTTTCTTT.